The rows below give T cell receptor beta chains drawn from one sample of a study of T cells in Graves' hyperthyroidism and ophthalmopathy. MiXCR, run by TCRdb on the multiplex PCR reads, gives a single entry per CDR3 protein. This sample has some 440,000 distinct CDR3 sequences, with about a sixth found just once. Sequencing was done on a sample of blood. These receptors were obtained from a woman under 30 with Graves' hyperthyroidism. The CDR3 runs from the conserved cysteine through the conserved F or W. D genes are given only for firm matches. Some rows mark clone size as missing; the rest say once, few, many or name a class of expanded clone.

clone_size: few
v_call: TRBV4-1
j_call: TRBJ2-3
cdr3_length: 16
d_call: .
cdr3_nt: TGCGCCAGCAGCCAAGCCGGGACATCGATGTTAGATACGCAGTATTTT
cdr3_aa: CASSQAGTSMLDTQYF

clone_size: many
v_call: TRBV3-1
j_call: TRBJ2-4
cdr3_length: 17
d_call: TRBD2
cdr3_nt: TGTGCCAGCAGCCAAGATAGGAAACTAGCGCGTGGAAACATTCAGTACTTC
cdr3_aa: CASSQDRKLARGNIQYF

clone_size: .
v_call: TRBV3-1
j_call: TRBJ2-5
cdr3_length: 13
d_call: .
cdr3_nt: TGTGCCAGCAGCCAAGGAGGAGGTTTGGCCCAGTACTTC
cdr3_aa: CASSQGGGLAQYF

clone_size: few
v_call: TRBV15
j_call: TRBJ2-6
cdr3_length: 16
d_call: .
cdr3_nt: TGTGCCACCAGCAGAGATCGGAACTCTGGGGCCAACGTCCTGACTTTC
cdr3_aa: CATSRDRNSGANVLTF

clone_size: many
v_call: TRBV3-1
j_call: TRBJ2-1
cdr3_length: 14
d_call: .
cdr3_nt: TGTGCCAGCAGCCAAAGGGGTTCCTACAATGAGCAGTTCTTC
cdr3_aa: CASSQRGSYNEQFF

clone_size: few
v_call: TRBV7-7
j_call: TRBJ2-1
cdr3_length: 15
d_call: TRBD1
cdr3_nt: TGTGCTAGCAGCTTAGCGCCTGGGACAGGGAATGAGCAGTTCTTC
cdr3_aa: CASSLAPGTGNEQFF

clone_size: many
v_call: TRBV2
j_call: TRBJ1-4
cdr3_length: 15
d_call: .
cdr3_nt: TGTGCCAGCAGTGATTTGAGACAGACAAATGAAAAACTGTTTTTT
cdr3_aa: CASSDLRQTNEKLFF

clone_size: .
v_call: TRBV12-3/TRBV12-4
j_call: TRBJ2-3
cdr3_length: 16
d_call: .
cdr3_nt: TGTGCCAGCAACCCGGGGGCGCCGGGAGGCACAGATACGCAGTATTTT
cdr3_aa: CASNPGAPGGTDTQYF

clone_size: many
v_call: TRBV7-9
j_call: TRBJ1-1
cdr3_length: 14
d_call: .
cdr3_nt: TGTGCCAGCAGCTCAAACAGGGTGGGCACTGAAGCTTTCTTT
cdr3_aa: CASSSNRVGTEAFF

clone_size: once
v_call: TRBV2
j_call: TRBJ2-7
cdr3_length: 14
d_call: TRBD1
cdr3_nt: TGTGCCAGCAGAATGGGACAGGGGGTCGACGAGCAGTACTTC
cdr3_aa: CASRMGQGVDEQYF

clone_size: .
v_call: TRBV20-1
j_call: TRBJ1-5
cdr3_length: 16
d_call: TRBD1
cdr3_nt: TGCAGTGCCCCCGACAGGGAGAGGGTCGGCAATCAGCCCCAGCATTTT
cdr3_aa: CSAPDRERVGNQPQHF

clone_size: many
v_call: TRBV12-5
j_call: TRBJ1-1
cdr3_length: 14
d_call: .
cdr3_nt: TGTGCTAGTGGTTTGGGGCAGGGGAACACTGAAGCTTTCTTT
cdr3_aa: CASGLGQGNTEAFF

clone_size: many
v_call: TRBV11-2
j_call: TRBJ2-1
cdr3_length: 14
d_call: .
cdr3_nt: TGTGCCAGCAGCTTAGCGGGCAGTAATAATGAGCAGTTCTTC
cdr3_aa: CASSLAGSNNEQFF

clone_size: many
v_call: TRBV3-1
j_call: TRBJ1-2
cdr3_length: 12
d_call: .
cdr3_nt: TGTGCCAGCAGCCAGGGGGCGCATGGCTACACCTTC
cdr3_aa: CASSQGAHGYTF

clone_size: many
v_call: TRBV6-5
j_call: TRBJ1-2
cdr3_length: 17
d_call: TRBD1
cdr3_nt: TGTGCCAGCAGTTACTCGGGACAGGGCTTCCCGAACTATGGCTACACCTTC
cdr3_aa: CASSYSGQGFPNYGYTF

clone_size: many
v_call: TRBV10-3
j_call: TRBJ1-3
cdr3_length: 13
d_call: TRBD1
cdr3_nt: TGTGCCATCGTTGGACAGGGAGGAAACACCATATATTTT
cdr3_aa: CAIVGQGGNTIYF

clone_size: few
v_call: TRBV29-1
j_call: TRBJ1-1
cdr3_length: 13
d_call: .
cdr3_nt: TGCAGCGTTGAAGGCCGGGACGGCCTTGAAGCTTTCTTT
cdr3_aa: CSVEGRDGLEAFF

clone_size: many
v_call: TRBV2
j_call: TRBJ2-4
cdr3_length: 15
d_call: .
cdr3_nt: TGTGCCAGCAGAGCCAAACTAGTTGCCAAAAACATTCAGTACTTC
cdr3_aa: CASRAKLVAKNIQYF

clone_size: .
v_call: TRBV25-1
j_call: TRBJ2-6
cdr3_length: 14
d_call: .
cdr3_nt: TGTGCCAGCAGTGAATCAGGTGGGGCCAACGTCCTGACTTTC
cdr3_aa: CASSESGGANVLTF

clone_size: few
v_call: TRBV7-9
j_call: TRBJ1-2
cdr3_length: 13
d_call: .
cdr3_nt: TGTGCCAGCAGCTTACTGTCCCTCTATGGCTACACCTTC
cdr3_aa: CASSLLSLYGYTF

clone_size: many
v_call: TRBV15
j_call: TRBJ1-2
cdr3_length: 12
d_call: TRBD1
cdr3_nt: TGTGCCACCGGACAGGGAGACTATGGCTACACCTTC
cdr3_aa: CATGQGDYGYTF

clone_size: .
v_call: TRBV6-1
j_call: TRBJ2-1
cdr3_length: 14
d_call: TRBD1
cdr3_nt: TGTGCCAGCTCGGGGACAGGGGGGCCCAATGAGCAGTTCTTC
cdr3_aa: CASSGTGGPNEQFF

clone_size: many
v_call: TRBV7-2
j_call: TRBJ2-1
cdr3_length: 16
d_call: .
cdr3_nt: TGTGCCAGCACCAAAGCCGTTCGGAGGGGGAGCAATGAGCAGTTCTTC
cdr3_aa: CASTKAVRRGSNEQFF

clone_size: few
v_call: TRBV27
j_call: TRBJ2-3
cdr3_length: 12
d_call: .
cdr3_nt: TGTGCCAGGAACCCATCGGCAGATACGCAGTATTTT
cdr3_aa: CARNPSADTQYF

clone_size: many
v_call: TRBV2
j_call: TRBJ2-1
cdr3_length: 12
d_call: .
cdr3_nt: TGTGCCAGCAGTGAATCCGAAAATGAGCAGTTCTTC
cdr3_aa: CASSESENEQFF

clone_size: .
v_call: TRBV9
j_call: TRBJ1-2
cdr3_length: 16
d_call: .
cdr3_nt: TGTGCCAGCAGCGGCACAATGGGGCCACTTAACTATGGCTACACCTTC
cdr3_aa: CASSGTMGPLNYGYTF